A selection of T cell receptor beta chains follows, all from one sample in a study of T-cell reconstitution after alpha-beta-depleted transplantation in children. MiXCR, run by TCRdb on the PCR reads, gives a single entry per CDR3 protein. This table has about 980,000 distinct CDR3 sequences, roughly 29% appearing once. The sequencing here drew on PBMCs, mostly from graft donor cells, taken 360 days after TCRalphabeta/CD19-depleted stem cell transplant. The receptors derive from a boy less than two years old who had a stem cell transplant for SCID, so the T cells may come from the graft donor. Both conserved end residues are part of each CDR3. A D gene is named only where the DNA matches it firmly. Only some rows state a clone size, as once, few, many or a class for expanded clones.

v_call	clone_size	d_call	j_call	cdr3_aa	cdr3_nt
TRBV4-3	many	NA	TRBJ2-7	CASSQSSGPYEQYF	TGCGCCAGCAGCCAATCCAGCGGACCCTACGAGCAGTACTTC
TRBV5-1	NA	NA	TRBJ2-2	CGSSLDVGELFF	TGCGGCAGCAGCTTGGACGTCGGGGAGCTGTTTTTT
TRBV5-1	NA	TRBD2	TRBJ2-3	CASSLNPTSGGTDTQYF	TGCGCCAGCAGCCTGAACCCTACTAGCGGGGGCACAGATACGCAGTATTTT
TRBV27	many	NA	TRBJ2-1	CASGGPNEQFF	TGTGCCAGCGGCGGTCCAAATGAGCAGTTCTTC
TRBV18	NA	TRBD2	TRBJ2-3	CASSPLAAGGDTQYF	TGTGCCAGCTCACCACTAGCGGCGGGGGGAGATACGCAGTATTTT
TRBV18	NA	NA	TRBJ2-2	CASSIASANTGELFF	TGTGCCAGCTCAATCGCTAGCGCGAACACCGGGGAGCTGTTTTTT
TRBV12-5	NA	NA	TRBJ1-5	CASAEQAYSNQPQHF	TGTGCTAGCGCTGAACAGGCTTATAGCAATCAGCCCCAGCATTTT
TRBV4-2	NA	TRBD2	TRBJ2-1	CASSQEQLAGGRNEQFF	TGTGCCAGCAGCCAAGAGCAGCTAGCGGGGGGGCGTAATGAGCAGTTCTTC
TRBV20-1	NA	NA	TRBJ2-3	CSATLRGSVTDTQYF	TGCAGTGCTACCCTCCGGGGTTCGGTAACAGATACGCAGTATTTT
TRBV7-3	NA	NA	TRBJ2-1	CASSLSARPNEQFF	TGTGCCAGCAGCTTAAGTGCTAGGCCCAATGAGCAGTTCTTC
TRBV5-1	few	NA	TRBJ2-5	CASSLKREVRQTQYF	TGCGCCAGCAGCTTGAAGAGAGAGGTTCGACAGACCCAGTACTTC
TRBV7-2	few	TRBD1	TRBJ2-7	CASSLSGTGVYEQYF	TGTGCCAGCTCTCTCTCCGGGACAGGGGTTTACGAGCAGTACTTC
TRBV10-3	NA	TRBD2	TRBJ2-7	CAISESGLAGGLPYEQYF	TGTGCCATCAGTGAGTCCGGACTAGCGGGGGGCCTACCCTACGAGCAGTACTTC
TRBV6-1	few	NA	TRBJ2-1	CASSREDKGGRYNEQFF	TGTGCCAGCAGTCGGGAGGACAAAGGGGGCCGCTACAATGAGCAGTTCTTC